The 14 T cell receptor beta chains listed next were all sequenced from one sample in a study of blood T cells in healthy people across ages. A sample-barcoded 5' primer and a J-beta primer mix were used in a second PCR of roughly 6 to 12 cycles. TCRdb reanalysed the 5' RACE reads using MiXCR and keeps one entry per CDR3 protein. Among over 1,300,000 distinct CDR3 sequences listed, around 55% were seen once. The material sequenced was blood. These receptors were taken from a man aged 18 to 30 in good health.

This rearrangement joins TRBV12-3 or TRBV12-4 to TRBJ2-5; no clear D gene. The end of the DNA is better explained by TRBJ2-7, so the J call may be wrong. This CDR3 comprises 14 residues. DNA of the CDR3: TGTGCCAGCAGTTTAACGGGCTCAAACGACGAGCAGTACTTC. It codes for CASSLTGSNDEQYF.

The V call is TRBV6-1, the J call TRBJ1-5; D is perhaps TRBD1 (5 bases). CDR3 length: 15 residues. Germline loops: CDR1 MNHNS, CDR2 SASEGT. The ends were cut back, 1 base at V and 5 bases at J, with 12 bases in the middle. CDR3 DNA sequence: TGTGCCAGCAGTGAAGAGGGGTTGATGGATCAGCCCCAGCATTTT. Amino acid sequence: CASSEEGLMDQPQHF.

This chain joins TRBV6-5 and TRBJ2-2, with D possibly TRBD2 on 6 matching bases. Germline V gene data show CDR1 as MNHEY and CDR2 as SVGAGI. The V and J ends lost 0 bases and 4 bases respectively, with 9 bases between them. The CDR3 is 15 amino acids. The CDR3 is CASSYSSGTTGELFF. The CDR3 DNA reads TGTGCCAGCAGTTACTCTAGCGGAACCACCGGGGAGCTGTTTTTT.

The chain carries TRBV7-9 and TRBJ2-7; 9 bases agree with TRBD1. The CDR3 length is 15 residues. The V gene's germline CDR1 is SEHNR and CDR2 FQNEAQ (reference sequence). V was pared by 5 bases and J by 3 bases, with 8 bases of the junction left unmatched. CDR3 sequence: CASSRLDRGHYEQYF. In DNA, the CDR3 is TGTGCCAGCAGCCGGCTGGACAGGGGCCACTACGAGCAGTACTTC.

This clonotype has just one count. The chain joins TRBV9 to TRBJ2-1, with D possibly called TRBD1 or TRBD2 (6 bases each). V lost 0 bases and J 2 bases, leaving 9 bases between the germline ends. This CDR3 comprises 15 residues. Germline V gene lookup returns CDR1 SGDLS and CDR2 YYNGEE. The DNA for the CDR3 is TGTGCCAGCAGCGTAGTTGGGGGGCCCTACAATGAGCAGTTCTTC. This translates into CASSVVGGPYNEQFF.

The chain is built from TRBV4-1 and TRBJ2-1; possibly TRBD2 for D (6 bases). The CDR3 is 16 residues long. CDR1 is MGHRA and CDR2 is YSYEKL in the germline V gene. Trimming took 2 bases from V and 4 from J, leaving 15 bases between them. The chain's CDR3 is CASSQTASGTYNEQFF. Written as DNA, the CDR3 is TGCGCCAGCAGCCAAACGGCGTCAGGGACTTACAATGAGCAGTTCTTC.

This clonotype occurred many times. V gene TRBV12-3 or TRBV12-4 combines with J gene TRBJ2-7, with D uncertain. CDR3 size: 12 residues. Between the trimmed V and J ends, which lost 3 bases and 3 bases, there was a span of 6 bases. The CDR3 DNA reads TGTGCCAGCAGTTTCGACCACTACGAGCAGTACTTC. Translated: CASSFDHYEQYF.

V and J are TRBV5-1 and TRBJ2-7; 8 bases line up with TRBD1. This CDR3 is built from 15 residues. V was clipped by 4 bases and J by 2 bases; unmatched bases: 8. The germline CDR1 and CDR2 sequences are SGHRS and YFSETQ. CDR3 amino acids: CASSLQDRATYEQYF. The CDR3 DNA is TGCGCCAGCAGCCTCCAGGACAGGGCCACCTACGAGCAGTACTTC.

CDR3 sequence (DNA): TGTGCCAGCAGCTCCCCGGTGGGCCAAGAGACCCAGTACTTC. This sequence encodes CASSSPVGQETQYF. The chain is built from TRBV7-9 and TRBJ2-5; D not certain. The CDR3 length is 14 residues. Per germline, CDR1 SEHNR and CDR2 FQNEAQ (reference sequence). Trimming stripped 4 bases from V and 1 base from J, with 10 bases between.

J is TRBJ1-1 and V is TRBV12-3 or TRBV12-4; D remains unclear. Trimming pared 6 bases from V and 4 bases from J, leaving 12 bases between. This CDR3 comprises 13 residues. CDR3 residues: CASSQTRATEAFF. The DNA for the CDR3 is TGTGCCAGCAGCCAGACGAGGGCCACTGAAGCTTTCTTT.

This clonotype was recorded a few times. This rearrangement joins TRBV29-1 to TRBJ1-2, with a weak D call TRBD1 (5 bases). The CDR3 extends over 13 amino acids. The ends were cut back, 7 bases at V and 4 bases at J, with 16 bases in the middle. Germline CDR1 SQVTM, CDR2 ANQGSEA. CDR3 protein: CSAGTGGTYGYTF. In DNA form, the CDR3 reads TGCAGCGCAGGGACGGGTGGGACCTATGGCTACACCTTC.

DNA for the CDR3: TGTGCCAGCAGCTTAACCGGGACAGGGGTCCACGAGCAGTACTTC. Its protein product is CASSLTGTGVHEQYF. V is TRBV14 and J is TRBJ2-5; 10 nucleotides agree with TRBD1. The J call is uncertain, as TRBJ2-7 better fits the DNA end. Germline CDR1 and CDR2: SGHDN and FVKESK. The CDR3 has 15 residues.

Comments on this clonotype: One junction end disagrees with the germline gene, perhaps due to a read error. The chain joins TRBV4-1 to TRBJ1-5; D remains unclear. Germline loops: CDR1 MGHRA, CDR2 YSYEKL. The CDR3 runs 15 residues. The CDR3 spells CASSQDVGVFGPQHF. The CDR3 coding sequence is TGCGCCAGTAGCCAAGATGTTGGGGTTTTCGGGCCTCAGCATTTT.

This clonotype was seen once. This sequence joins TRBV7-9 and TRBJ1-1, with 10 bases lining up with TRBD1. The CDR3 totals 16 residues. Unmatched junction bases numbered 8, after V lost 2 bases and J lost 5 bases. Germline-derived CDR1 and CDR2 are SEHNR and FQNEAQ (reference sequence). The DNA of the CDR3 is TGTGCCAGCAGCTTATCCGGGACAGGGGATTTTACTGAAGCTTTCTTT. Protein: CASSLSGTGDFTEAFF.